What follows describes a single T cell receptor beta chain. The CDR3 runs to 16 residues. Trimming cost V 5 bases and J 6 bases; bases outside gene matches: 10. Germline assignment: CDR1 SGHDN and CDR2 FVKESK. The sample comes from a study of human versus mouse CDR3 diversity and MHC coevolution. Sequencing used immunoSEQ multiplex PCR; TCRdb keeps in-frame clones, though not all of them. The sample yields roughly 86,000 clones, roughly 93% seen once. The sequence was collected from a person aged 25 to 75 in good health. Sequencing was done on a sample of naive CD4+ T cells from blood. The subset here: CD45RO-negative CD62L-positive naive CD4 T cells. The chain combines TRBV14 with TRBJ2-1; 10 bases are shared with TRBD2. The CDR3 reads CASSSSTSGKFNEQFF. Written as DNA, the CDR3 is TGTGCCAGCAGCTCCTCAACTAGCGGGAAATTCAATGAGCAGTTCTTC.